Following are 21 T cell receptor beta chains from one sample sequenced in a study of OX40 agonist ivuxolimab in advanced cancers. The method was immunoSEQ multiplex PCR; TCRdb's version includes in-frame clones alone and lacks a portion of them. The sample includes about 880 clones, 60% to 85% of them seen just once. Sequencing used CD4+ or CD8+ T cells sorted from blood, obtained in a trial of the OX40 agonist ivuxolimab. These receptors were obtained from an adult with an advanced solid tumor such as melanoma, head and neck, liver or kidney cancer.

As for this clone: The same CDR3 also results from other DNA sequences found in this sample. CDR3 residues: CASSLAGTYNEQFF. The CDR3 bases are TGTGCCAGCAGCTTAGCCGGGACCTACAATGAGCAGTTCTTC. J is TRBJ2-1 and V is TRBV7-2; D may be TRBD2 (5 bases). CDR1 is SGHTA and CDR2 is FQGNSA in the germline V gene. The CDR3 sequence is 14 residues long. The V end was cut by 0 bases, the J end by 2 bases, with 5 bases between.

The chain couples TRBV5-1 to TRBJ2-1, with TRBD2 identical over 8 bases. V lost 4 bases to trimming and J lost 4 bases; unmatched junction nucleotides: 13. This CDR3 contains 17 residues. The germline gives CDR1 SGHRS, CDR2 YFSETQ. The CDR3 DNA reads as TGCGCCAGCAGCCCAACTAGCGGCACCCGGGCGTACAATGAGCAGTTCTTC. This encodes CASSPTSGTRAYNEQFF. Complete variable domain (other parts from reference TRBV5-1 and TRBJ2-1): KAGVTQTPRYLIKTRGQQVTLSCSPISGHRSVSWYQQTPGQGLQFLFEYFSETQRNKGNFPGRFSGRQFSNSRSEMNVSTLELGDSALYLCASSPTSGTRAYNEQFFGPGTRLTVL.

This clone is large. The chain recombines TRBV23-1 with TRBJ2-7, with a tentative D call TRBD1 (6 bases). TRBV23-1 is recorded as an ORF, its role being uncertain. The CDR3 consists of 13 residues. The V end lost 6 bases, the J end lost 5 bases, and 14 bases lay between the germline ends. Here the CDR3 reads CASSEQGINEQYF. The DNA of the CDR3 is TGCGCCAGCAGCGAACAGGGAATCAACGAGCAGTACTTC.

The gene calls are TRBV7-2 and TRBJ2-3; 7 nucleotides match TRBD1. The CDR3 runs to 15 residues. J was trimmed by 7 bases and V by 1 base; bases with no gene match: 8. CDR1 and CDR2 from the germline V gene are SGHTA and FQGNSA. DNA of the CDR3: TGTGCCAGCAGCTTAGAGGCGACAGGGACGTATACGCAGTATTTT. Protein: CASSLEATGTYTQYF. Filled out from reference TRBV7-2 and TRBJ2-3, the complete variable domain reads GAGVSQSPSNKVTEKGKDVELRCDPISGHTALYWYRQSLGQGLEFLIYFQGNSAPDKSGLPSDRFSAERTGGSVSTLTIQRTQQEDSAVYLCASSLEATGTYTQYFGPGTRLTVL.

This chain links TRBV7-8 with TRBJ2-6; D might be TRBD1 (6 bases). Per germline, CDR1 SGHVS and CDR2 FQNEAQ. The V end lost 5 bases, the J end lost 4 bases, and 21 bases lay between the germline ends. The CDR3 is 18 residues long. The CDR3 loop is CASSPTGLDFRGANVLTF. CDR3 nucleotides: TGTGCCAGCAGCCCAACAGGGCTAGACTTTCGGGGGGCCAACGTCCTGACTTTC.

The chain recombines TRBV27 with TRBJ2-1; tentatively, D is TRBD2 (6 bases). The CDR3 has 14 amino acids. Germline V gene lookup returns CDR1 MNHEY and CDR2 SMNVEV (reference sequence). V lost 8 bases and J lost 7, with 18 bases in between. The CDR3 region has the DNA TGTGCCAGCGAGCAATGGGCCGGGGGTAATGAGCAGTTCTTC. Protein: CASEQWAGGNEQFF.

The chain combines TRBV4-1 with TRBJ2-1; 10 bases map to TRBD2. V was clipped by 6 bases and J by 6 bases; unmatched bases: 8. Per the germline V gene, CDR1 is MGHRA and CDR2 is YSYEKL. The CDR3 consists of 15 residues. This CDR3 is CASSAISGGGNEQFF. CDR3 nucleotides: TGCGCCAGCAGTGCTATCAGCGGGGGGGGCAATGAGCAGTTCTTC.

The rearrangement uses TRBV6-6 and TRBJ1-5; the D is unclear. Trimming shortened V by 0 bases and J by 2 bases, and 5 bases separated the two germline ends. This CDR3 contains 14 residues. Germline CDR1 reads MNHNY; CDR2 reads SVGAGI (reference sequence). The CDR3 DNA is TGTGCCAGCAGTTACTCGTCTGGCAATCAGCCCCAGCATTTT. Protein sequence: CASSYSSGNQPQHF.

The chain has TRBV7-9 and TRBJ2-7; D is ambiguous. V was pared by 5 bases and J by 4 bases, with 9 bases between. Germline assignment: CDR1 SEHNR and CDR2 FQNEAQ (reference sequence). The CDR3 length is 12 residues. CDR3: CASSPDGYEQYF. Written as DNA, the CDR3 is TGTGCCAGCAGCCCAGATGGGTACGAGCAGTACTTC.

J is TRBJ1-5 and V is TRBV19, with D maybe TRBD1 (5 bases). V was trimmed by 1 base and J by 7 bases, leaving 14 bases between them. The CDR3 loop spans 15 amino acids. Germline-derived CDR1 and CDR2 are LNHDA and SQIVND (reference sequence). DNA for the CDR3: TGTGCCAGTAGTATAGGGGGGGGGATAGGGCAGCCCCAGCATTTT. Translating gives CASSIGGGIGQPQHF.

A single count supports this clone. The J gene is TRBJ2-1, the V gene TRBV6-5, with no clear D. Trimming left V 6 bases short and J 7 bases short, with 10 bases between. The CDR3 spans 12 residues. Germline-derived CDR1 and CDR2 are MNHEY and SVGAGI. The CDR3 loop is CASSPTGNEQFF. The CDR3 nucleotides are TGTGCCAGCAGCCCCACCGGGAATGAGCAGTTCTTC.

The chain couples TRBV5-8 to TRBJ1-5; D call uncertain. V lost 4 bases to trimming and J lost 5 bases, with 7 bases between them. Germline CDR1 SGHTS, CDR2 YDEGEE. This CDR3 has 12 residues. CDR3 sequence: CASSNEHQPQHF. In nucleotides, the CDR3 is TGTGCCAGCAGCAACGAACATCAGCCCCAGCATTTT.

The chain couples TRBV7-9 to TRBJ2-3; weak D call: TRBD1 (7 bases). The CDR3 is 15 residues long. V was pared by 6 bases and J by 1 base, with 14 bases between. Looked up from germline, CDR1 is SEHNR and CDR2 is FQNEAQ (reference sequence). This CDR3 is CASSSPRGGTDTQYF. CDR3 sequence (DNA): TGTGCCAGCAGTTCTCCCAGGGGGGGCACAGATACGCAGTATTTT.

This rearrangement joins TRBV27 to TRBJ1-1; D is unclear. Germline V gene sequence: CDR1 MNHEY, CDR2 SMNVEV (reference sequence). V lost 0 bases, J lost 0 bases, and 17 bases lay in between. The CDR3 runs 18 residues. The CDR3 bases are TGTGCCAGCAGTTTATCGGCAGTTTTTGTATCTCTGAACACTGAAGCTTTCTTT. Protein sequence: CASSLSAVFVSLNTEAFF.

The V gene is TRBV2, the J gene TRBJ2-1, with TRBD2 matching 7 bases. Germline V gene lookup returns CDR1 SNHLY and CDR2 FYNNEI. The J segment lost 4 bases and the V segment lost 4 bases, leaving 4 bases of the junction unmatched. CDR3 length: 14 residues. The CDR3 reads CASSGLAAYNEQFF. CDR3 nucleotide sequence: TGTGCCAGCAGTGGGCTAGCGGCATACAATGAGCAGTTCTTC.

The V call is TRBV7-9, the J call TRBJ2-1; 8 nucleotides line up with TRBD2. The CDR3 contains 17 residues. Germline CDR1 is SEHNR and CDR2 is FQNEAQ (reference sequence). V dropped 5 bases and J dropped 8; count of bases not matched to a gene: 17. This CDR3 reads CASSRVLAGMWWDEQFF. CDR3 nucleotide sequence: TGTGCCAGCAGCCGTGTCTTAGCGGGGATGTGGTGGGATGAGCAGTTCTTC.

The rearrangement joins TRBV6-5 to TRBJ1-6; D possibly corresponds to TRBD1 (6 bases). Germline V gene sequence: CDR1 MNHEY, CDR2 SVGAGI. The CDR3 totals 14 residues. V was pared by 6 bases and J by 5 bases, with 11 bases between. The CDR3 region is CASSPQGNNSPLHF. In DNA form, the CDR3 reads TGTGCCAGCAGCCCGCAGGGGAATAATTCACCCCTCCACTTT.

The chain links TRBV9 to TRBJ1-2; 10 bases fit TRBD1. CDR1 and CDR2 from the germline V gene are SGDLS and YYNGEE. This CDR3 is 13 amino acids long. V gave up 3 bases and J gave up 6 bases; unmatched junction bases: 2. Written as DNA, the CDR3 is TGTGCCAGCAGCGCAGGACAGGGGGATGGCTACACCTTC. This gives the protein CASSAGQGDGYTF.

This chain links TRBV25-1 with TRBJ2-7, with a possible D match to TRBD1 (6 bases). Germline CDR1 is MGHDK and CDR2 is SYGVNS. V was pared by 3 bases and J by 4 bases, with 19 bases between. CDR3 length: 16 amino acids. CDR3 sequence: CASSDSAGAHPYEQYF. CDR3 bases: TGTGCCAGCAGTGATTCCGCAGGGGCGCATCCTTACGAGCAGTACTTC.

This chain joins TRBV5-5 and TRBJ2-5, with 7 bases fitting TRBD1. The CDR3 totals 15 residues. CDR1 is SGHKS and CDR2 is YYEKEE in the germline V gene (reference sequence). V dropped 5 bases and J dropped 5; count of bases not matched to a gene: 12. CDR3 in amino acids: CASRERDRAFETQYF. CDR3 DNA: TGTGCCAGCAGAGAACGAGACAGGGCATTTGAGACCCAGTACTTC.

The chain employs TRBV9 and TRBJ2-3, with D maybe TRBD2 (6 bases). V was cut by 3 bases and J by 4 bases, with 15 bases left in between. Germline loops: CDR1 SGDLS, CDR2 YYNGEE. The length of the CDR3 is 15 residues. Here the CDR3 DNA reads TGTGCCAGCAGCGGCCCCGGTTCTAGCGCAGATACGCAGTATTTT. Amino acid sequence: CASSGPGSSADTQYF.